These 12 T cell receptor beta chains came from one sample sequenced in a study of cytomegalovirus exposure and HLA in healthy donors. Amplification used 60 Vbeta primers and 13 Jbeta primers. The method was immunoSEQ multiplex PCR; TCRdb's version includes in-frame clones alone and lacks a portion of them. The sample carries 120,000 to 150,000 clones, more than 70% recorded once. Input material: PBMCs. Source of these receptors: a man in his forties or fifties in good health and CMV-seronegative.

The chain uses TRBV29-1 and TRBJ2-1; TRBD1 matches at 7 bases. After removal of 4 bases from V and 9 bases from J, the junction contained 6 bases not matched to a gene. Germline lookup yields CDR1 SQVTM and CDR2 ANQGSEA. This CDR3 spans 12 amino acids. The DNA of the CDR3 is TGCAGCGTTGTAACAGGGGCGCGTGAGCAGTTCTTC. This codes for CSVVTGAREQFF.

The chain joins TRBV11-2 to TRBJ2-7, with D perhaps matching TRBD2 (6 bases). Germline V gives CDR1 SGHAT, CDR2 FQNNGV. The CDR3 has 16 amino acids. The V gene lost 7 bases and the J gene lost 7 bases, with 26 bases spanning the gap. This CDR3 reads CASTPERARALGEQYF. CDR3 sequence (DNA): TGTGCCAGCACACCTGAGCGGGCCCGCGCCCTCGGGGAGCAGTACTTC.

J is TRBJ1-2 and V is TRBV18; maybe TRBD1 (5 bases). The CDR3 runs to 18 residues. Germline V CDR1 and CDR2: KGHSH, LQKENI. V was pared by 3 bases and J by 2 bases, with 22 bases between. The CDR3 reads CASSPSGTPRRGNYGYTF. CDR3 nucleotides: TGTGCCAGCTCACCCTCTGGGACGCCTAGGCGGGGGAACTATGGCTACACCTTC. The complete variable domain, with remaining parts taken from reference TRBV18 and TRBJ1-2, reads NAGVMQNPRHLVRRRGQEARLRCSPMKGHSHVYWYRQLPEEGLKFMVYLQKENIIDESGMPKERFSAEFPKEGPSILRIQQVVRGDSAAYFCASSPSGTPRRGNYGYTFGSGTRLTVV.

This chain uses TRBV9 with TRBJ1-1, with D unclear. V lost 2 bases and J 0 bases, leaving 8 bases between the germline ends. CDR3 size: 14 residues. Germline CDR1 and CDR2: SGDLS and YYNGEE. CDR3 loop: CASSVGGMNTEAFF. The CDR3 DNA reads as TGTGCCAGCAGCGTTGGAGGTATGAACACTGAAGCTTTCTTT.

This clone was counted once. V usage is TRBV4-2 and J usage is TRBJ1-5; 10 positions agree with TRBD1. Germline assignment: CDR1 LGHNA and CDR2 YNFKEQ. The CDR3 runs 16 residues. J lost 6 bases, V lost 2 bases, and 7 bases had no gene match. CDR3 region: CASSQTGQGFGQPQHF. CDR3 in DNA: TGTGCCAGCAGCCAAACGGGACAGGGGTTCGGTCAGCCCCAGCATTTT.

This sequence joins TRBV7-6 and TRBJ2-5; 8 nucleotides line up with TRBD1. Germline V gene sequence: CDR1 SGHVS, CDR2 FNYEAQ. CDR3 size: 14 residues. The V and J ends lost 6 bases and 2 bases, in that order; junction bases with no gene match: 5. CDR3 in amino acids: CASSKTGGQETQYF. The CDR3 nucleotides are TGTGCCAGCAGTAAAACAGGGGGGCAAGAGACCCAGTACTTC.

Only a few counts were recorded for this clone. V and J are TRBV5-1 and TRBJ2-7, with D uncertain. Germline CDR1 is SGHRS and CDR2 is YFSETQ. The CDR3 has 15 amino acids. Trimming removed 0 bases from V and 2 bases from J, with 12 bases in between. The CDR3 nucleotides read TGCGCCAGCAGCTTGGGGCCATACCAAGCCTACGAGCAGTACTTC. It is translated as CASSLGPYQAYEQYF.

The rearrangement links TRBV18 to TRBJ2-5, with D perhaps TRBD1 (7 bases). V was cut by 1 base and J by 1 base, with 10 bases left in between. The CDR3 runs 15 residues. The germline V gene has CDR1 KGHSH and CDR2 LQKENI. The CDR3 loop is CASSPRRDSQETQYF. The CDR3 DNA follows: TGTGCCAGCTCACCACGGAGGGACAGCCAAGAGACCCAGTACTTC.

The J gene is TRBJ1-2, the V gene TRBV5-5; D might be TRBD1 (6 bases). Germline V gene data show CDR1 as SGHKS and CDR2 as YYEKEE (reference sequence). V shed 4 bases and J shed 9 bases, with 19 bases lying between them. The CDR3 loop spans 14 amino acids. The DNA for the CDR3 is TGTGCCAGCAGCGCCTTATCCTTACAGGGAAGCTACACCTTC. Translating it yields CASSALSLQGSYTF.

The chain carries TRBV11-2 and TRBJ2-5; 8 bases are a match to TRBD1. The end of the DNA aligns better with TRBJ2-7, so the J call may be wrong. The CDR3 spans 13 residues. Germline CDR1 SGHAT, CDR2 FQNNGV. The CDR3 here is CASSWGQVYEQYF. DNA for the CDR3: TGTGCCAGCAGCTGGGGACAGGTATACGAGCAGTACTTC.

V is TRBV7-8 and J is TRBJ1-2; tentatively, D is TRBD1 (5 bases). The CDR3 is made up of 13 amino acids. Trimming stripped 5 bases from V and 6 bases from J, with 13 bases between. The germline gives CDR1 SGHVS, CDR2 FQNEAQ. CDR3 coding DNA: TGTGCCAGCAGCCGAGGCTCAGGGAATGGCTACACCTTC. Protein: CASSRGSGNGYTF.

J is TRBJ1-2 and V is TRBV4-3; 7 nucleotides align to TRBD1. CDR1 is LGHNA, CDR2 YSLEER, per germline. V dropped 2 bases and J dropped 8; count of bases not matched to a gene: 14. The CDR3 runs 16 residues. CDR3 residues: CASSQLAGTDFYGYTF. In DNA form, the CDR3 reads TGCGCCAGCAGCCAACTGGCAGGGACAGACTTTTACGGCTACACCTTC.